A single sample gave rise to the 31 T cell receptor beta chains below, sequenced in a study of cytomegalovirus exposure and HLA in healthy donors. The PCR had 60 Vbeta and 13 Jbeta primers. Clones were sequenced by immunoSEQ multiplex PCR, and TCRdb holds only the in-frame ones, with some missing. There are some 130,000 clones in the sample; roughly three quarters occur only once, and about 2% lies in the top ten. Sequenced input: PBMCs. These receptors all stem from a man between 18 and 29 years old in good health and CMV-seronegative.

The J gene is TRBJ1-1, the V gene TRBV9; D unclear. The germline V and J ends were trimmed by 4 bases and 8 bases, with 15 bases remaining between them. This CDR3 spans 13 amino acids. The germline V gene has CDR1 SGDLS and CDR2 YYNGEE. CDR3 region: CASSPQDLVEAFF. The CDR3 DNA reads TGTGCCAGCAGCCCGCAGGATTTAGTAGAAGCTTTCTTT.

This clone was seen once. The chain combines TRBV19 with TRBJ2-7; D is unclear. The CDR3 contains 15 residues. V gave up 2 bases and J gave up 0 bases, with 11 bases separating them. In germline, CDR1 is LNHDA, CDR2 SQIVND (reference sequence). CDR3 sequence reads: CASSIYGRSSYEQYF. The CDR3 DNA reads TGTGCCAGTAGTATATATGGCAGAAGCTCCTACGAGCAGTACTTC.

This clone is a singleton in its sample. This chain links TRBV18 with TRBJ2-3, with 10 bases matching TRBD2. Germline V gene data show CDR1 as KGHSH and CDR2 as LQKENI. The CDR3 runs to 16 residues. The V gene end was trimmed by 2 bases and the J gene end by 0 bases; junction bases not matched to a gene: 2. CDR3 region: CASSPNSGRSTDTQYF. Written as DNA, the CDR3 is TGTGCCAGCTCACCAAATAGCGGGAGGAGCACAGATACGCAGTATTTT.

V is TRBV6-1 and J is TRBJ1-1; a weak D match, TRBD1 (6 bases). V gave up 5 bases and J gave up 4 bases, with 17 bases separating them. This CDR3 spans 15 amino acids. The germline gives CDR1 MNHNS, CDR2 SASEGT. The CDR3 here is CASSPSKTGLTEAFF. DNA of the CDR3: TGTGCCAGCAGTCCTAGCAAGACAGGCCTCACTGAAGCTTTCTTT.

The rearrangement links TRBV11-2 to TRBJ2-2, with a possible D match to TRBD1 (6 bases). V lost 3 bases and J lost 4, with 15 bases in between. This CDR3 has 16 amino acids. CDR1 and CDR2 from the germline V gene are SGHAT and FQNNGV. The CDR3 spells CASSFGTGTGTGELFF. CDR3 bases: TGTGCCAGCAGCTTTGGAACAGGGACGGGCACCGGGGAGCTGTTTTTT.

This sequence joins TRBV18 and TRBJ2-7; 9 bases are a match to TRBD1. Unmatched junction bases numbered 3, after V lost 3 bases and J lost 3 bases. This CDR3 spans 14 amino acids. Germline-derived CDR1 and CDR2 are KGHSH and LQKENI. CDR3 DNA sequence: TGTGCCAGCTCACCCAGGACAGGGGACTACGAGCAGTACTTC. Protein sequence: CASSPRTGDYEQYF.

This clone was seen once. The chain couples TRBV30 to TRBJ2-5; 9 bases line up with TRBD2. The CDR3 runs 15 residues. V lost 2 bases, J lost 2 bases, and 6 bases stayed unmatched. CDR1 and CDR2 (germline): GTSNPN, SVGIG (reference sequence). The CDR3 here is CAWSFGAGGQETQYF. In nucleotides, the CDR3 is TGTGCCTGGAGTTTTGGAGCGGGGGGACAAGAGACCCAGTACTTC.

The chain has TRBV4-2 and TRBJ2-3, with 9 bases that match TRBD2. This CDR3 spans 16 amino acids. The V gene's germline CDR1 is LGHNA and CDR2 YNFKEQ. The V and J ends lost 2 bases and 2 bases, in that order; junction bases with no gene match: 5. CDR3 nucleotides: TGTGCCAGCAGCCAACTAGCGGGAAAATCCACAGATACGCAGTATTTT. It specifies CASSQLAGKSTDTQYF.

V usage is TRBV6-1 and J usage is TRBJ2-7, with TRBD2 matching 11 bases. Per germline, CDR1 MNHNS and CDR2 SASEGT. V lost 8 bases and J lost 5; bases outside the gene matches: 5. The CDR3 is made up of 13 amino acids. The CDR3 DNA reads as TGTGCCAGCGAACTAGCGGGAGCCGACGAGCAGTACGTC. This translates into CASELAGADEQYV.

This sequence joins TRBV7-2 and TRBJ2-1, with a possible D match to TRBD2 (5 bases). Trimming took off 0 bases at V and 4 bases at J, with 10 bases between the two ends. The CDR3 is 15 amino acids. Germline V gives CDR1 SGHTA, CDR2 FQGNSA. The CDR3 here is CASSLAGASYNEQFF. The CDR3 DNA sequence: TGTGCCAGCAGCTTAGCGGGAGCATCTTACAATGAGCAGTTCTTC.

The chain uses TRBV29-1 and TRBJ2-3; 11 nucleotides align to TRBD2. The CDR3 runs to 15 residues. Per the germline V gene, CDR1 is SQVTM and CDR2 is ANQGSEA. The trim removed 5 bases at V and 6 bases at J, leaving 10 bases unmatched. In DNA, the CDR3 is TGCAGCGTTCGTAGCGGGAGGGCAGGGGCGGATACGCAGTATTTT. It encodes CSVRSGRAGADTQYF.

In this sample, this clone turned up a few times. V and J are TRBV6-5 and TRBJ1-2, with 7 bases matching TRBD1. Losses at the gene ends were 2 bases for V and 8 bases for J; bases not matched to a gene: 5. The V gene's germline CDR1 is MNHEY and CDR2 SVGAGI. This CDR3 has 13 amino acids. The DNA of the CDR3 is TGTGCCAGCAGTTACGTTAGGGGGCGCGGCTACACCTTC. Its translation: CASSYVRGRGYTF.

The chain is built from TRBV5-4 and TRBJ1-1; perhaps TRBD1 as D (6 bases). V was shortened by 6 bases and J by 1 base, with 16 bases between the two germline ends. Per the germline V gene, CDR1 is SGHNT and CDR2 is YYREEE (reference sequence). The CDR3 contains 15 residues. CDR3 DNA sequence: TGTGCCAGCAACCCGGCCCAGGGGCAGAACACTGAAGCTTTCTTT. Protein sequence: CASNPAQGQNTEAFF.

V gene TRBV2 combines with J gene TRBJ2-2, with D possibly TRBD2 on 6 matching bases. V shed 3 bases and J shed 4 bases, with 12 bases lying between them. This CDR3 is built from 15 residues. Germline V gives CDR1 SNHLY, CDR2 FYNNEI. The CDR3 DNA sequence: TGTGCCAGCAGTGAGGCGGGGCGGGGCACCGGGGAGCTGTTTTTT. It specifies CASSEAGRGTGELFF.

The rearrangement uses TRBV2 and TRBJ2-7; 11 bases match TRBD2. V was pared by 5 bases and J by 2 bases, with 2 bases of the junction left unmatched. The CDR3 spans 14 residues. Germline CDR1 SNHLY, CDR2 FYNNEI. Written as DNA, the CDR3 is TGTGCCAGCAGTCCGGGACTAGCGGCCTACGAGCAGTACGTC. It is translated as CASSPGLAAYEQYV.

The chain uses TRBV4-2 and TRBJ2-1; 12 positions agree with TRBD2. The CDR3 is 15 residues long. With V trimmed by 3 bases and J by 7 bases, 4 bases remained unmatched. Germline CDR1 reads LGHNA; CDR2 reads YNFKEQ. CDR3 coding DNA: TGTGCCAGCAGCCAGGATCTAGCGGGAGGGAATGAGCAGTTCTTC. Its protein product is CASSQDLAGGNEQFF.

This rearrangement joins TRBV7-8 to TRBJ2-7; the match to TRBD1 covers 9 bases. With V trimmed by 7 bases and J by 5 bases, 15 bases remained unmatched. Germline values: CDR1 SGHVS, CDR2 FQNEAQ. The CDR3 is 16 residues long. The CDR3 bases are TGTGCCAGCACCCAATCGTTCGGGACAGGGTCCAACGAGCAGTACTTC. Translated: CASTQSFGTGSNEQYF.

The gene calls are TRBV6-6 and TRBJ1-1, with no clear D. CDR1 is MNHNY, CDR2 SVGAGI, per germline (reference sequence). The CDR3 length is 14 residues. Trimming left V 2 bases short and J 1 base short, with 8 bases between. The CDR3 nucleotides read TGTGCCAGCAGTTACCCGACACCGAACACTGAAGCTTTCTTT. It translates to CASSYPTPNTEAFF.

The rearrangement links TRBV2 to TRBJ1-5; perhaps TRBD1 as D (5 bases). The CDR3 has 15 amino acids. Trimming shortened V by 5 bases and J by 1 base, and 12 bases separated the two germline ends. CDR1 and CDR2 from the germline V gene are SNHLY and FYNNEI. Written as DNA, the CDR3 is TGTGCCAGCAGTCAGGGTGTAGGAAGCAATCAGCCCCAGCATTTT. Translating it yields CASSQGVGSNQPQHF.

This chain uses TRBV6-5 with TRBJ1-1, with D uncertain. This CDR3 spans 11 amino acids. Trimming took off 6 bases at V and 7 bases at J, with 9 bases between the two ends. CDR1 is MNHEY and CDR2 is SVGAGI in the germline V gene. The CDR3 DNA follows: TGTGCCAGCAGCGGTCCGATTGAAGCTTTCTTT. This gives the protein CASSGPIEAFF.

The chain is built from TRBV29-1 and TRBJ2-7; 9 bases match TRBD2. The V segment lost 2 bases and the J segment 4 bases; nucleotides outside the gene matches: 0. The V gene's germline CDR1 is SQVTM and CDR2 ANQGSEA. The CDR3 length is 12 residues. CDR3 DNA sequence: TGCAGCGTTGAACTAGCGGGATACGAGCAGTACTTC. Amino acids: CSVELAGYEQYF.

This rearrangement joins TRBV6-5 to TRBJ1-5, with 7 bases lining up with TRBD1. J gave up 7 bases and V 5 bases, and 11 bases lay outside the gene matches. The CDR3 runs 15 residues. Germline assignment: CDR1 MNHEY and CDR2 SVGAGI. CDR3 DNA: TGTGCCAGCAGTGTCCTAGGGGGCGACAGGCAGCCCCAGCATTTT. Encoded protein: CASSVLGGDRQPQHF.

This chain uses TRBV19 with TRBJ1-4, with TRBD1 identical over 7 bases. The junction had 7 bases not matched to a gene; V was cut back by 5 bases and J by 4 bases. The CDR3 spans 15 residues. Germline V gives CDR1 LNHDA, CDR2 SQIVND (reference sequence). The CDR3 sequence: CASSPQGNGNEKLFF. For the CDR3, the DNA is TGTGCCAGTAGTCCACAGGGGAACGGTAATGAAAAACTGTTTTTT. The entire variable domain, with the rest obtained from reference TRBV19 and TRBJ1-4, is as follows: DGGITQSPKYLFRKEGQNVTLSCEQNLNHDAMYWYRQDPGQGLRLIYYSQIVNDFQKGDIAEGYSVSREKKESFPLTVTSAQKNPTAFYLCASSPQGNGNEKLFFGSGTQLSVL.

This clone has only a few counts. The V call is TRBV6-6, the J call TRBJ2-7, with TRBD1 matching 8 bases. Trimming took 8 bases from V and 5 from J; bases not matched to a gene: 14. The germline CDR1 and CDR2 sequences are MNHNY and SVGAGI (reference sequence). The CDR3 totals 15 residues. As DNA, the CDR3 is TGTGCCAGCGATGGGAGGAGGACAGGGAATGACGAGCAGTACGTC. This encodes CASDGRRTGNDEQYV.

The genes are TRBV11-2 and TRBJ2-2, with 8 bases that match TRBD1. The CDR3 has 13 residues. Germline CDR1 and CDR2: SGHAT and FQNNGV. V was pared by 4 bases and J by 8 bases, with 3 bases of the junction left unmatched. CDR3 in amino acids: CASSSRGRGELFF. Written as DNA, the CDR3 is TGTGCCAGCAGCTCCAGGGGGCGGGGGGAGCTGTTTTTT. The variable domain in full, with the rest retrieved from reference TRBV11-2 and TRBJ2-2, is EAGVAQSPRYKIIEKRQSVAFWCNPISGHATLYWYQQILGQGPKLLIQFQNNGVVDDSQLPKDRFSAERLKGVDSTLKIQPAKLEDSAVYLCASSSRGRGELFFGEGSRLTVL.

The CDR3, as DNA: TGTGCCAGTAGTAGTTCCGGGACTAGCGGGGCAAGTTACCAAGAGACCCAGTACTTC. It translates to CASSSSGTSGASYQETQYF. The chain recombines TRBV19 with TRBJ2-5, with TRBD2 identical over 13 bases. After removal of 4 bases from V and 0 bases from J, the junction contained 11 bases not matched to a gene. This CDR3 is built from 19 residues. Germline loops: CDR1 LNHDA, CDR2 SQIVND (reference sequence).

V usage is TRBV4-3 and J usage is TRBJ2-2, with 7 bases lining up with TRBD2. V lost 0 bases and J lost 4; bases outside the gene matches: 11. This CDR3 has 18 amino acids. CDR1 and CDR2 (germline): LGHNA, YSLEER. The CDR3 reads CASSQDIRGSGRTGELFF. The CDR3 nucleotides read TGCGCCAGCAGCCAAGATATAAGGGGTAGCGGGCGCACCGGGGAGCTGTTTTTT.

This clone occurred a few times. The chain recombines TRBV4-3 with TRBJ2-1; a weak D match, TRBD2 (6 bases). Trimming cost V 0 bases and J 4 bases, with 16 bases left between them. CDR1 and CDR2 (germline): LGHNA, YSLEER. This CDR3 region has 17 residues. CDR3 amino acids: CASSQDSSSAAYNEQFF. The CDR3, as DNA: TGCGCCAGCAGCCAAGATAGTTCTAGCGCGGCTTACAATGAGCAGTTCTTC.

The rearrangement links TRBV5-6 to TRBJ2-5; 7 positions agree with TRBD2. V lost 0 bases to trimming and J lost 4 bases; unmatched junction nucleotides: 15. Germline V gene data show CDR1 as SGHDT and CDR2 as YYEEEE. The CDR3 has 18 residues. CDR3 residues: CASSLASLWARERETQYF. The CDR3 region has the DNA TGTGCCAGCAGCTTGGCTAGCCTCTGGGCGCGGGAGAGAGAGACCCAGTACTTC.

CDR3 sequence reads: CASSSRLRGLGYEQYF. The CDR3 nucleotides are TGTGCCAGCAGCTCCCGTCTCAGGGGGCTCGGGTACGAGCAGTACTTC. The genes are TRBV7-2 and TRBJ2-7; the match to TRBD1 covers 8 bases. Trimming at V came to 4 bases and at J to 4 bases, leaving 12 bases not matched to a gene. The CDR3 is made up of 16 amino acids. Germline V gene lookup returns CDR1 SGHTA and CDR2 FQGNSA.

The chain is built from TRBV18 and TRBJ2-3; 9 bases are a match to TRBD2. The J segment lost 2 bases and the V segment lost 1 base, leaving 19 bases of the junction unmatched. Germline V CDR1 and CDR2: KGHSH, LQKENI. CDR3 length: 21 residues. The chain's CDR3 is CASSPRLIGAAGGTTTDTQYF. CDR3 nucleotide sequence: TGTGCCAGCTCACCACGCTTAATTGGAGCAGCGGGAGGAACCACCACAGATACGCAGTATTTT.